A selection of T cell receptor beta chains follows, all from one sample in a study of control samples from healthy donors and cancer patients. Repertoires were generated with immunoSEQ multiplex PCR, while TCRdb's copy carries only in-frame clones and drops some. The sample contains about 220,000 clones, about 94% of which appear only once. The specimen sequenced was blood. These TCRs come from a man in his forties or fifties in good health. Each CDR3 is given with its conserved first and last residue. A D gene is named only where the DNA matches it firmly. Clone size appears in some rows only: once, few, many, or a class for an expanded clone.

once	TRBV6-2/TRBV6-3	.	TRBJ1-2	CASSLYGYTF	TGTGCCAGCAGTCTGTATGGCTACACCTTC
once	TRBV2	.	TRBJ1-5	CASSEGTFYQPQHF	TGTGCCAGCAGTGAAGGGACCTTTTATCAGCCCCAGCATTTT
once	TRBV5-6	.	TRBJ2-3	CASSLYSGTADTQYF	TGTGCCAGCAGCTTGTATTCGGGGACCGCAGATACGCAGTATTTT
once	TRBV5-1	.	TRBJ1-6	CASRGEATNSPLHF	TGCGCCAGCAGGGGCGAGGCGACGAATTCACCCCTCCACTTT
.	TRBV9	.	TRBJ1-6	CASSPRGGLSYNSPLHF	TGTGCCAGCAGCCCACGAGGGGGGCTTTCCTATAATTCACCCCTCCACTTT
.	TRBV7-9	TRBD2	TRBJ2-3	CASFTRLAGGSDTQYF	TGTGCCAGCTTCACGAGGCTAGCGGGGGGCTCAGATACGCAGTATTTT
once	TRBV7-2	TRBD1	TRBJ1-4	CASRTGQGVYEKLFF	TGTGCCAGCAGGACTGGACAGGGCGTGTATGAAAAACTGTTTTTT
.	TRBV28	TRBD1	TRBJ1-4	CASSSFSRDRAGKLFF	TGTGCCAGCAGTTCATTCTCCCGGGACAGAGCGGGAAAACTGTTTTTT
.	TRBV6-6	.	TRBJ1-4	CASSYSTSRSNEKLFF	TGTGCCAGCAGTTACTCGACCTCCAGGAGTAATGAAAAACTGTTTTTT
.	TRBV15	.	TRBJ2-3	CATSRGGGGDTQYF	TGTGCCACCAGCAGAGGAGGCGGTGGAGATACGCAGTATTTT
.	TRBV5-1	.	TRBJ2-2	CASSSGRNTGELFF	TGCGCCAGCAGCTCAGGCAGGAACACCGGGGAGCTGTTTTTT
.	TRBV6-5	TRBD1	TRBJ1-4	CASSYSYAGGPEKLFF	TGTGCCAGCAGTTACTCGTATGCAGGGGGCCCTGAAAAACTGTTTTTT
.	TRBV27	.	TRBJ1-6	CARPTTWGYSPLHF	TGTGCCCGACCTACGACATGGGGGTATTCACCCCTCCACTTT
.	TRBV19	.	TRBJ2-6	CASSISGQSSGANVLTF	TGTGCCAGTAGTATCAGCGGACAGTCCTCTGGGGCCAACGTCCTGACTTTC
.	TRBV5-4	.	TRBJ2-3	CASSFGGPVDTQYF	TGTGCCAGCAGCTTCGGGGGGCCGGTTGATACGCAGTATTTT
.	TRBV4-2	TRBD2	TRBJ2-5	CASSQGLAGGGETQYF	TGTGCCAGCAGCCAAGGGTTAGCGGGGGGCGGAGAGACCCAGTACTTC
.	TRBV6-2/TRBV6-3	.	TRBJ2-5	CASSYSTIQETQYF	TGTGCCAGCAGTTACTCGACTATTCAAGAGACCCAGTACTTC
.	TRBV19	.	TRBJ1-5	CASSIDQSPDQPQHF	TGTGCCAGTAGTATAGACCAGAGCCCGGATCAGCCCCAGCATTTT
.	TRBV2	TRBD2	TRBJ2-2	CASSEILAGGNTGELFF	TGTGCCAGCAGTGAAATCCTAGCGGGGGGTAACACCGGGGAGCTGTTTTTT
.	TRBV24-1	.	TRBJ2-3	CATSDPQGTDTQYF	TGTGCCACCAGTGATCCACAAGGCACAGATACGCAGTATTTT
.	TRBV27	.	TRBJ1-1	CASSLGGEGGEAFF	TGTGCCAGCAGTTTAGGGGGCGAGGGAGGGGAAGCTTTCTTT
.	TRBV6-2/TRBV6-3	.	TRBJ2-7	CASSLTGYEQYF	TGTGCCAGCAGTCTTACAGGCTACGAGCAGTACTTC
once	TRBV2	.	TRBJ1-2	CAGTRVDGYTF	TGTGCCGGGACAAGGGTCGATGGCTACACCTTC
.	TRBV6-1	.	TRBJ1-3	CASSEILRTARSGNTIYF	TGTGCCAGCAGTGAAATTCTCAGAACCGCTCGCTCTGGAAACACCATATATTTT
.	TRBV2	TRBD1	TRBJ1-5	CASSGTGGNQPQHF	TGTGCCAGCAGCGGGACAGGAGGCAATCAGCCCCAGCATTTT
.	TRBV18	.	TRBJ1-6	CASSPIWDTEDSPLHF	TGTGCCAGCTCACCAATTTGGGACACCGAGGATTCACCCCTCCACTTT
once	TRBV7-6	TRBD1	TRBJ1-1	CASSSGTGDEAFF	TGTGCCAGCAGCTCAGGGACAGGGGATGAAGCTTTCTTT
.	TRBV28	TRBD2	TRBJ2-5	CASRLSGTSGEETQYF	TGTGCCAGCAGGCTAAGTGGGACTAGCGGGGAAGAGACCCAGTACTTC
few	TRBV14	.	TRBJ1-2	CASSHGPTYGYTF	TGTGCCAGCAGCCACGGACCCACCTATGGCTACACCTTC
.	TRBV19	.	TRBJ1-2	CASTGRPYGYTF	TGTGCCAGCACCGGAAGGCCCTATGGCTACACCTTC
.	TRBV29-1	TRBD1	TRBJ1-1	CSVASGTVNTEAFF	TGCAGCGTCGCATCCGGGACAGTGAACACTGAAGCTTTCTTT
.	TRBV12-3/TRBV12-4	.	TRBJ1-2	CASSLMRSLAF	TGTGCCAGCAGTTTAATGAGGAGTTTGGCCTTC
once	TRBV7-2	.	TRBJ2-3	CASSSSGVGTDTQYF	TGTGCCAGCAGCTCAAGTGGGGTAGGGACAGATACGCAGTATTTT
.	TRBV7-2	TRBD1	TRBJ1-2	CASSLVAGQQLGYTF	TGTGCCAGCAGCTTAGTGGCGGGACAGCAGTTGGGCTACACCTTC
once	TRBV6-6	TRBD1	TRBJ1-1	CASSKQGANTEAFF	TGTGCCAGCAGCAAACAGGGGGCAAACACTGAAGCTTTCTTT
.	TRBV19	.	TRBJ1-2	CASMGGNSYGYTF	TGTGCCAGTATGGGGGGGAATAGCTATGGCTACACCTTC
.	TRBV7-2	TRBD2	TRBJ2-4	CASSLGLRTSGGDQYF	TGTGCCAGCAGCCTGGGGCTGCGGACTAGCGGGGGGGATCAGTACTTC
.	TRBV7-2	.	TRBJ2-5	CASSSGTAETQYF	TGTGCCAGCAGCTCCGGGACGGCGGAGACCCAGTACTTC
.	TRBV30	.	TRBJ1-4	CAWSVRTLEKLFF	TGTGCCTGGAGTGTACGTACCCTGGAAAAACTGTTTTTT
.	TRBV6-5	.	TRBJ1-5	CASSYSARVNQPQHF	TGTGCCAGCAGTTACTCGGCCAGGGTTAATCAGCCCCAGCATTTT
.	TRBV4-1	TRBD2	TRBJ2-3	CASSQAGGYPDTQYF	TGCGCCAGCAGCCAAGCGGGGGGGTACCCAGATACGCAGTATTTT
.	TRBV5-1	.	TRBJ1-5	CASSLGANQPQHF	TGCGCCAGCAGCTTGGGAGCCAATCAGCCCCAGCATTTT
.	TRBV7-8	.	TRBJ2-7	CASSLALTNYEQYF	TGTGCCAGCAGCTTAGCGTTAACCAACTACGAGCAGTACTTC
.	TRBV19	.	TRBJ2-2	CASSRQVDGELFF	TGTGCCAGTAGCCGACAGGTCGACGGGGAGCTGTTTTTT
.	TRBV30	.	TRBJ1-4	CAWSVQPGTNEKLFF	TGTGCCTGGAGTGTTCAGCCAGGAACTAATGAAAAACTGTTTTTT
.	TRBV5-1	.	TRBJ2-3	CASSFAADTQYF	TGCGCCAGCAGCTTCGCGGCAGATACGCAGTATTTT
.	TRBV2	.	TRBJ2-1	CASTQRGSYNEQFF	TGTGCCAGCACCCAAAGGGGCTCCTACAATGAGCAGTTCTTC
.	TRBV27	.	TRBJ1-1	CASTPGLMNTEAFF	TGTGCCAGCACTCCAGGGTTAATGAACACTGAAGCTTTCTTT
.	TRBV20-1	.	TRBJ1-5	CSASRGVLEKIQPQHF	TGCAGTGCTAGTCGCGGGGTTTTGGAAAAAATCCAGCCCCAGCATTTT
.	TRBV24-1	TRBD2	TRBJ2-1	CATSDPTSGGYNEQFF	TGTGCCACCAGTGATCCGACTAGCGGGGGATACAATGAGCAGTTCTTC
.	TRBV10-1	.	TRBJ2-5	CASSEGSKQETQYF	TGCGCCAGCAGTGAGGGGTCCAAACAAGAGACCCAGTACTTC
.	TRBV7-2	.	TRBJ2-1	CASTPQSGSSYNEQFF	TGTGCCAGCACTCCACAGTCAGGGAGCTCCTACAATGAGCAGTTCTTC
.	TRBV12-3/TRBV12-4	.	TRBJ1-1	CASSPVRTEAFF	TGTGCCAGCAGTCCTGTTCGGACTGAAGCTTTCTTT
.	TRBV30	.	TRBJ1-3	CAWRGRDGSGNTIYF	TGTGCCTGGAGGGGTAGGGACGGCTCTGGAAACACCATATATTTT
once	TRBV6-5	TRBD1	TRBJ1-1	CASSLEGGTAFF	TGTGCCAGCAGTCTGGAAGGGGGCACTGCTTTCTTT